Below, 2 T cell receptor beta chains from the same sample are listed, as sequenced in a study of T cells after yellow fever vaccination. From the 5' RACE reads, TCRdb called clonotypes with MiXCR, one entry per CDR3 protein. The sample lists about 240,000 distinct CDR3 sequences, about 7.1% occurring once. The sample here was CD4+ T cells sorted from PBMCs, taken 15 days after the yellow fever booster vaccination. These receptors came from a man in his thirties or forties who received the YFV17D yellow fever vaccine.

This clonotype was found many times. The V and J genes are TRBV11-2 and TRBJ1-4; D unresolved. V was cut by 5 bases and J by 8 bases, with 12 bases left in between. The CDR3 is 13 amino acids. The germline CDR1 and CDR2 sequences are SGHAT and FQNNGV. The CDR3 DNA sequence: TGTGCCAGCAGCGCCGTGAGCGGCGAAAAACTGTTTTTT. Protein sequence: CASSAVSGEKLFF.

This chain connects TRBV5-1 to TRBJ1-1; weak D call: TRBD1 (5 bases). The ends were cut back, 0 bases at V and 4 bases at J, with 13 bases in the middle. The CDR3 contains 15 residues. CDR1 and CDR2 (germline): SGHRS, YFSETQ. The CDR3 reads CASSLAAGSSTEAFF. In DNA, the CDR3 is TGCGCCAGCAGCTTGGCGGCAGGGTCAAGCACTGAAGCTTTCTTT.